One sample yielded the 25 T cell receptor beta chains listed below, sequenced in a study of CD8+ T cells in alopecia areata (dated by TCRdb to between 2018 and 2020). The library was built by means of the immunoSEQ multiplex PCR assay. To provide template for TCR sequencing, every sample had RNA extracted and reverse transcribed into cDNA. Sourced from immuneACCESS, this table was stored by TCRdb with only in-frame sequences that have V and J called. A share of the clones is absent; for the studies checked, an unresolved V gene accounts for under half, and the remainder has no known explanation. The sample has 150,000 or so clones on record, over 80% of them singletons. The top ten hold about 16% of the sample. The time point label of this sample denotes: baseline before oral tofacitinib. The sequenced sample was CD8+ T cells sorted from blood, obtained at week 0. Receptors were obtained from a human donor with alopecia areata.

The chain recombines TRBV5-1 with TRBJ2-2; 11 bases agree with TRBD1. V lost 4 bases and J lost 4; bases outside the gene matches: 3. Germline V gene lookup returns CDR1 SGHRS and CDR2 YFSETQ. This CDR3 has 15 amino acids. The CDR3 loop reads CASSAGTGGTGELFF. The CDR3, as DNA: TGCGCCAGCAGCGCCGGGACAGGGGGCACCGGGGAGCTGTTTTTT. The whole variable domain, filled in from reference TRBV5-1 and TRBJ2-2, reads KAGVTQTPRYLIKTRGQQVTLSCSPISGHRSVSWYQQTPGQGLQFLFEYFSETQRNKGNFPGRFSGRQFSNSRSEMNVSTLELGDSALYLCASSAGTGGTGELFFGEGSRLTVL.

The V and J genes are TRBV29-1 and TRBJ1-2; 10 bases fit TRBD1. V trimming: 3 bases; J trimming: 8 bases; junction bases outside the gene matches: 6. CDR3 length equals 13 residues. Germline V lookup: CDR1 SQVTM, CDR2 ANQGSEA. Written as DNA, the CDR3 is TGCAGCGTTGACACGGGACAGGGGATCGGCTACACCTTC. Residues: CSVDTGQGIGYTF.

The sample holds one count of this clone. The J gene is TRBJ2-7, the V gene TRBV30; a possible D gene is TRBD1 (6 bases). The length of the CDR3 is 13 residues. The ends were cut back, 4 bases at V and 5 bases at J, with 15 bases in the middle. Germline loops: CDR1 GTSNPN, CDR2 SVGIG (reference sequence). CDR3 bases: TGTGCCTGGACGCAAGGGGGTGAGGACGAGCAGTACTTC. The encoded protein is CAWTQGGEDEQYF.

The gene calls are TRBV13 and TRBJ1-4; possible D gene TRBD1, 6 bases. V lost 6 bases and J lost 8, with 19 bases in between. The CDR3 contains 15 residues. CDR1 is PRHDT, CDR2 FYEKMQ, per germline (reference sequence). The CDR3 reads CASSPGGGGREKLFF. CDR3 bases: TGTGCCAGCAGTCCCGGAGGGGGGGGTCGCGAAAAACTGTTTTTT.

The CDR3 here is CSAHPPTGYQETQYF. CDR3 sequence (DNA): TGCAGCGCCCACCCCCCGACAGGGTACCAAGAGACCCAGTACTTC. The chain employs TRBV29-1 and TRBJ2-5; 7 bases map to TRBD1. V lost 7 bases to trimming and J lost 0 bases; unmatched junction nucleotides: 11. This CDR3 is 15 amino acids long. Germline-derived CDR1 and CDR2 are SQVTM and ANQGSEA.

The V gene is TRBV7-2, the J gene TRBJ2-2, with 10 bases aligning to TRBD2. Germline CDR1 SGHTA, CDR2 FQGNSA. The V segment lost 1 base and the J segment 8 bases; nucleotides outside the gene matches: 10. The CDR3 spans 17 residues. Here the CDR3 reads CASSLEGLAGVRGELFF. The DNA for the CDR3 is TGTGCCAGCAGCTTAGAGGGTCTAGCGGGAGTTCGAGGGGAGCTGTTTTTT.

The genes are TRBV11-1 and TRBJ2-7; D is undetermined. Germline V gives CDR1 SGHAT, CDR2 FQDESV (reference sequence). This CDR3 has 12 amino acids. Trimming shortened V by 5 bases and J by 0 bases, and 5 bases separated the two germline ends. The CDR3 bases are TGTGCCAGCAGCCCAACCTCCTACGAGCAGTACTTC. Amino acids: CASSPTSYEQYF.

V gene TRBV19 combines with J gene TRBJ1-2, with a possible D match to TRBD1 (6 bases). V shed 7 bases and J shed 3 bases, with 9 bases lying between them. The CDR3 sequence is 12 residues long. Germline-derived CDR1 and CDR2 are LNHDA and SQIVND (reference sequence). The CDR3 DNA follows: TGTGCCAGTAAGGGGGTAGACTATGGCTACACCTTC. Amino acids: CASKGVDYGYTF.

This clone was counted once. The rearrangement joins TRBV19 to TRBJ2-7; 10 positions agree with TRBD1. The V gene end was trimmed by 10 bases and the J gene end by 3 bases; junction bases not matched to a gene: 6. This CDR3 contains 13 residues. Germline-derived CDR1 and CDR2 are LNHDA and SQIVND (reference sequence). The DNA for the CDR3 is TGTGCCACGGGGGGGACAGGGGTCTACGAGCAGTACTTC. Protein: CATGGTGVYEQYF.

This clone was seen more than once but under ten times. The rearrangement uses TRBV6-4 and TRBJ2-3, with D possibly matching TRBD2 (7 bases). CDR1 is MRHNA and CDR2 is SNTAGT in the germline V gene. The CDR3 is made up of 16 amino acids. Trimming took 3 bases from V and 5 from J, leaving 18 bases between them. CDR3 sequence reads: CASSDSPGGSVDTQYF. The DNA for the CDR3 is TGTGCCAGCAGTGATAGTCCGGGGGGCTCGGTAGATACGCAGTATTTT.

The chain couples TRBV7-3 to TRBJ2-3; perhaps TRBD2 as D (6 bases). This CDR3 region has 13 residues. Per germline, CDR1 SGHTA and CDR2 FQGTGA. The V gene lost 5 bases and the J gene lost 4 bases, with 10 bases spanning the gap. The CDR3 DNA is TGTGCCAGCAGCGCGACTAGTTCAGATACGCAGTATTTT. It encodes CASSATSSDTQYF.

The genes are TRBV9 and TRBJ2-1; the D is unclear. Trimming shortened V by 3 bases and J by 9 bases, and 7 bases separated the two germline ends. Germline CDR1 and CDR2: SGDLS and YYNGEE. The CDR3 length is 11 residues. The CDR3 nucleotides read TGTGCCAGCAGCGACAGTTTTGAGCAGTTCTTC. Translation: CASSDSFEQFF. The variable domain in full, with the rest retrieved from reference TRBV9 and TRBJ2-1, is DSGVTQTPKHLITATGQRVTLRCSPRSGDLSVYWYQQSLDQGLQFLIQYYNGEERAKGNILERFSAQQFPDLHSELNLSSLELGDSALYFCASSDSFEQFFGPGTRLTVL.

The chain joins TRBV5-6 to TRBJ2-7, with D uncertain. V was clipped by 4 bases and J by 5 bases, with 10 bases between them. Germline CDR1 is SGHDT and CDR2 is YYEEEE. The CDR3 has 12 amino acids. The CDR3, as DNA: TGTGCCAGCAGCAAGGTCAGTCACGAGCAGTACTTC. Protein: CASSKVSHEQYF.

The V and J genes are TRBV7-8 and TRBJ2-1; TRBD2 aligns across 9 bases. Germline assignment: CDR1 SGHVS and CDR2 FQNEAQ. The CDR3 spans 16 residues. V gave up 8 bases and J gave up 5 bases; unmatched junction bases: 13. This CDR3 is CASGLSRLAEDNEQFF. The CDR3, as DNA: TGTGCCAGCGGTCTTTCGAGACTAGCGGAGGACAATGAGCAGTTCTTC. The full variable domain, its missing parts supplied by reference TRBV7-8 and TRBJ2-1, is GAGVSQSPRYKVAKRGQDVALRCDPISGHVSLFWYQQALGQGPEFLTYFQNEAQLDKSGLPSDRFFAERPEGSVSTLKIQRTQQEDSAVYLCASGLSRLAEDNEQFFGPGTRLTVL.

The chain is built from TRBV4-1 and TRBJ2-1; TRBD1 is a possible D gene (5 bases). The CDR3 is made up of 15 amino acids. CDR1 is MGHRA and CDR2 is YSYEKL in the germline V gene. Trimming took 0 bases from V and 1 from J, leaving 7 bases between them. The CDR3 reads CASSQEDNSYNEQFF. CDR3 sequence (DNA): TGCGCCAGCAGCCAAGAGGACAATTCCTACAATGAGCAGTTCTTC.

CDR3: CSVELYGAFF. The CDR3 DNA follows: TGCAGCGTTGAACTCTATGGGGCTTTCTTT. The chain has TRBV29-1 and TRBJ1-1, with unresolved D. Trimming stripped 2 bases from V and 11 bases from J, with 9 bases between. Germline V gene data show CDR1 as SQVTM and CDR2 as ANQGSEA. The CDR3 runs to 10 residues.

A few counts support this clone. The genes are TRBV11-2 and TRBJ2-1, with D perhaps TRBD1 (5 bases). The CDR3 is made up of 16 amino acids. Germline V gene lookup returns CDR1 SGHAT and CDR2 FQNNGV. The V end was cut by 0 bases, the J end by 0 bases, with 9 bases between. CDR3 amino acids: CASSLDGARSYNEQFF. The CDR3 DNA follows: TGTGCCAGCAGCTTAGATGGGGCCCGCTCCTACAATGAGCAGTTCTTC.

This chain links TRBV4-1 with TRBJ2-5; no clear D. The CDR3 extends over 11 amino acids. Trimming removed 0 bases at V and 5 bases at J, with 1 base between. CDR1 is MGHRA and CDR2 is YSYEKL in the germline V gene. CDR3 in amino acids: CASSQDETQYF. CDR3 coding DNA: TGCGCCAGCAGCCAAGACGAGACCCAGTACTTC.

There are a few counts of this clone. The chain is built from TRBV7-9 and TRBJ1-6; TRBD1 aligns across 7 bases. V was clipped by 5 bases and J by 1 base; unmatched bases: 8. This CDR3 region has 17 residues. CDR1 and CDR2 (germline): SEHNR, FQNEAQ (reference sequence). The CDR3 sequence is CASSAQLTGSYNSPLHF. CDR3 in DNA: TGTGCCAGCAGCGCCCAACTGACAGGGTCCTATAATTCACCCCTCCACTTT.

The DNA of the CDR3 is TGCGCCAGCAGTTGGACGAGGGATTCCTACGAGCAGTACTTC. Translated, it gives CASSWTRDSYEQYF. The gene calls are TRBV4-1 and TRBJ2-7; tentatively, D is TRBD2 (5 bases). The length of the CDR3 is 14 residues. Germline CDR1 reads MGHRA; CDR2 reads YSYEKL. Trimming stripped 6 bases from V and 1 base from J, with 13 bases between.

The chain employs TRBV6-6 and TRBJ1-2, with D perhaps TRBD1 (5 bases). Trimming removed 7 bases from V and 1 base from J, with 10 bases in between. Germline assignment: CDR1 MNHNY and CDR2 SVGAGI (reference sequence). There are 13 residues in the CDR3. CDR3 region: CASIAGDNYGYTF. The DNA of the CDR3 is TGTGCCAGCATTGCGGGGGATAACTATGGCTACACCTTC.

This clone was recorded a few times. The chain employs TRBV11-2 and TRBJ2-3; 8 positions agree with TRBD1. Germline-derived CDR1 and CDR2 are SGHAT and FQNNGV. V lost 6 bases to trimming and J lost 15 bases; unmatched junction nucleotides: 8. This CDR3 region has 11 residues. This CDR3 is CASSTGTGGYF. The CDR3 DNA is TGTGCCAGCAGTACCGGGACAGGAGGATATTTT.

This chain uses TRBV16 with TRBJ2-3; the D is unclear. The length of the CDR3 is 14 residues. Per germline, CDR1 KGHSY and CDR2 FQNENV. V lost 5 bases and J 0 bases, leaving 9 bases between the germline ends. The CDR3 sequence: CASSESPSTDTQYF. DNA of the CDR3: TGTGCCAGCAGCGAAAGCCCTAGCACAGATACGCAGTATTTT.

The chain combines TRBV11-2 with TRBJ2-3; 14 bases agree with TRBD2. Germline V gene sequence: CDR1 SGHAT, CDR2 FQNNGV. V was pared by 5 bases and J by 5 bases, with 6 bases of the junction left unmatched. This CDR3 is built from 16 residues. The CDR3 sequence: CASSLGTSGREDTQYF. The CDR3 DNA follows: TGTGCCAGCAGCCTAGGGACTAGCGGGAGAGAAGATACGCAGTATTTT.

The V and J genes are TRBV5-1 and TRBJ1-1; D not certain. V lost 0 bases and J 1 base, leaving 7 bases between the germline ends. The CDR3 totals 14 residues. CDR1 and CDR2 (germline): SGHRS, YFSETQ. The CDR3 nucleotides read TGCGCCAGCAGCTTGGCCCCAGAGAACACTGAAGCTTTCTTT. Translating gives CASSLAPENTEAFF.